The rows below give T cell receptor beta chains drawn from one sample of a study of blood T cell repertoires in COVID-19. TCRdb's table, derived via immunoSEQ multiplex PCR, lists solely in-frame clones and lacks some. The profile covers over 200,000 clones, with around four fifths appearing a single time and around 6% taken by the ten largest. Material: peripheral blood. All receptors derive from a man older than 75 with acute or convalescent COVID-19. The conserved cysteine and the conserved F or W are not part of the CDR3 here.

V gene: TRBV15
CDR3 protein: ATSRQNTEAF

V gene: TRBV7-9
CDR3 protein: ASSPQRVIYNEQF

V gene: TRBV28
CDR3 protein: ASSRLSLAGKNTGELF

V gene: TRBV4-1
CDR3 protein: ASSQDGRGTEAF

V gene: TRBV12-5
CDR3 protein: ASAFSGATILQPQH

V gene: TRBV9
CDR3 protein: ASSAAELGYGYT

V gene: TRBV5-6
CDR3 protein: ASSGTRSETQY

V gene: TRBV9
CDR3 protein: ASSLRGTGGLYNEQF

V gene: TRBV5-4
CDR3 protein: ASSPSRTLKDTEAF

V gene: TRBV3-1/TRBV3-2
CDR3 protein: ASSQPRLGNTGELF

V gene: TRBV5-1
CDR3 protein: ASSSQGSSVNTEAF

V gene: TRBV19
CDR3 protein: ASSRDRIYQPQH

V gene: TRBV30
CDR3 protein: AWTRQFAGGRGNTIY

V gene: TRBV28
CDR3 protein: AGRGASGNQPQH

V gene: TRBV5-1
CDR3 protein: ASSLGARPTQETQY

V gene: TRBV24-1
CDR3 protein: ATSEGQGRTDTQY

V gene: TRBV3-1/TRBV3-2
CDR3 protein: ASSRRQGNEKLF

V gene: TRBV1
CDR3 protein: TSSQQGTDSGNTIY

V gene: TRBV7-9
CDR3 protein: ASSLSATNQETQY

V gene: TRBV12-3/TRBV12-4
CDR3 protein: ASSNARGEQF

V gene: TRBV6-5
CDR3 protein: ASTRGQGINEQF

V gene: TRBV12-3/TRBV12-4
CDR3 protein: ASSYRGLTEAF

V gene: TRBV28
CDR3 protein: ASSLPTGSNEKLF

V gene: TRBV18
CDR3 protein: ASSVQGSNTGELF

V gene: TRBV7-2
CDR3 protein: ASSQGPYEQY

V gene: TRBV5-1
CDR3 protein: ASSSTGLAGTGELF

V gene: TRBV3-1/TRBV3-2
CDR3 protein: ASSQVSGNTGELF

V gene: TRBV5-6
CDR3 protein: ASSLMTGVGTEKLF

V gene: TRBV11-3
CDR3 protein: ASSLVGRGEQF

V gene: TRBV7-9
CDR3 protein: ASSLGETGELF

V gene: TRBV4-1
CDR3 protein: ASSLFMTGGGPSNYGYT

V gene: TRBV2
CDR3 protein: ASGTGAEGYT

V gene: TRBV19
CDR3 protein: ASSMGTSYNEQF

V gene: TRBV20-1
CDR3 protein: SARDTNGYT

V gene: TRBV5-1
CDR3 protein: ASSLWGQGMNTEAF

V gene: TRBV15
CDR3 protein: ATSRGRAGTDTQY

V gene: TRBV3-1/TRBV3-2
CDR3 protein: ASSPGWGTGTEAF

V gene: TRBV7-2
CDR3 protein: ASSLTGSGNTIY

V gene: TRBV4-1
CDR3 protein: ASSQESSSGRLVYNEQF

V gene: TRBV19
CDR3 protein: ASRIEGTSWTGELF

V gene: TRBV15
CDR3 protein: ATSRDLWPGGHGYT

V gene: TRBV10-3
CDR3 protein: VAGGPRANEQF

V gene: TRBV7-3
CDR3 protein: ASSLGGGPMDTQY

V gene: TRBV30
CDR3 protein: AWSHPGLATYEQY

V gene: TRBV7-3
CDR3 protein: ASSLLEGRLT

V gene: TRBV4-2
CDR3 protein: ASSRRDRGDETQY

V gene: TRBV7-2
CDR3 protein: ASSLSSYEQY

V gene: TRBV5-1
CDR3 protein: ASSLAPASGYNEQF

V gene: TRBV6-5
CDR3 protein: ATASGRTDTQY